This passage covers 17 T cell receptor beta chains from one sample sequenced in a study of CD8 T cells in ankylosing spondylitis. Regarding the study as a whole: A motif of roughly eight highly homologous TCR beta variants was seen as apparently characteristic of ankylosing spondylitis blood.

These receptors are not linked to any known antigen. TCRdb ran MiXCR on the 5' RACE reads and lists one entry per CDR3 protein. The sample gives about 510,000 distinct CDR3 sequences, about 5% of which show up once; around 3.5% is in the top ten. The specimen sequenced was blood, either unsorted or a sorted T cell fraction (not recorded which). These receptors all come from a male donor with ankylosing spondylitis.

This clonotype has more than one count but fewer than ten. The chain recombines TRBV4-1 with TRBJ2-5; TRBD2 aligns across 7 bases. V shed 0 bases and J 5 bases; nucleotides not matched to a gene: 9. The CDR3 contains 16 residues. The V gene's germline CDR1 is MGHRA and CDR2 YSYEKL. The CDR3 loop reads CASSQDWGGIGETQYF. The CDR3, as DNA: TGCGCCAGCAGCCAAGATTGGGGGGGGATTGGGGAGACCCAGTACTTC.

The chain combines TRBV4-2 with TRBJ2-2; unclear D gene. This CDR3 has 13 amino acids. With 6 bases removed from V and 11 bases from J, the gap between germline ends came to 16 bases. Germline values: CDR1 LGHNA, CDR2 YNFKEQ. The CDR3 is CASSTGLLGELFF. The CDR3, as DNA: TGTGCCAGCAGTACCGGGCTCCTCGGCGAGCTGTTTTTT.

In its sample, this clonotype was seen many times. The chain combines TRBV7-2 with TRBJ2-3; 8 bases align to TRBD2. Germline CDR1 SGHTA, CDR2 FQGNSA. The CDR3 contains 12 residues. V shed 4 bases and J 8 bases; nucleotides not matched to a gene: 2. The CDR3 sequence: CASSSGLATQYF. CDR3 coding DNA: TGTGCCAGCAGCTCCGGACTAGCTACGCAGTATTTT.

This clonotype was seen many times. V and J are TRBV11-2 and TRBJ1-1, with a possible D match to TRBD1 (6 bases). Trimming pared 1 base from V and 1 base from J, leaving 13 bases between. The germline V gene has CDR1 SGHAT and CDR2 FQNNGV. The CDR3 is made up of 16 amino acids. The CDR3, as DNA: TGTGCCAGCAGCTTAGCGGCAGGGGTGAAGAACACTGAAGCTTTCTTT. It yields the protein CASSLAAGVKNTEAFF.

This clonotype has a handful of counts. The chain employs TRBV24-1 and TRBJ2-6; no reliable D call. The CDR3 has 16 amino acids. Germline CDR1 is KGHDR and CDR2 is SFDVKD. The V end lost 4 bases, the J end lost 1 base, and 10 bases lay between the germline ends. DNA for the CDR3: TGTGCCACCAGTGACCCCCTCAGGTCTGGGGCCAACGTCCTGACTTTC. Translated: CATSDPLRSGANVLTF.

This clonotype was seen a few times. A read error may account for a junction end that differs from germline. The CDR3 bases are TGCAGTGCTAGAGATCCGAGTTCCTTC. Translating it yields CSARDPSSF. The chain carries TRBV20-1 and TRBJ2-1; D not resolved. CDR3 length equals 9 residues. Germline lookup yields CDR1 DFQATT and CDR2 SNEGSKA (reference sequence).

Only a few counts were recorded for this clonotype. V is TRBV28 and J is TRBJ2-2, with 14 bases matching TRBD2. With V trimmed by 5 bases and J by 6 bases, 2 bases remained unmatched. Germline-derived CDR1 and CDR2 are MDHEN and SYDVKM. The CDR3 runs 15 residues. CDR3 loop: CASSRLAGGPGELFF. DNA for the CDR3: TGTGCCAGCAGTCGACTAGCGGGAGGGCCCGGGGAGCTGTTTTTT.

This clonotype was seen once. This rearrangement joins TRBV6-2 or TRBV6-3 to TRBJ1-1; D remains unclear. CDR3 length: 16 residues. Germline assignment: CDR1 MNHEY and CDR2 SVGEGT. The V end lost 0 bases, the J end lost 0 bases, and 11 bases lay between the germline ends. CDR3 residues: CASSYSSLNMNTEAFF. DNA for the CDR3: TGTGCCAGCAGTTACTCGAGCTTGAACATGAACACTGAAGCTTTCTTT.

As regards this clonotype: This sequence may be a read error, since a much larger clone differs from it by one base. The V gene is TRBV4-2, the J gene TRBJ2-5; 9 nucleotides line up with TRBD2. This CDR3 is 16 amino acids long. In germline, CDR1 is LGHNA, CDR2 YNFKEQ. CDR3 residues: CASSQDGGGARESQYF. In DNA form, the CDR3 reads TGTGCCAGCAGCCAAGACGGCGGGGGGGCCAGAGAGTCCCAGTACTTC.

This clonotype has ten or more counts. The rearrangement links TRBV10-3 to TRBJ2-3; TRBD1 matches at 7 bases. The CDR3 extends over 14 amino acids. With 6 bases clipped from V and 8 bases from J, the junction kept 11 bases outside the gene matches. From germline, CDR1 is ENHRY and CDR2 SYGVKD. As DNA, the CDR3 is TGTGCCATCAGGTTGACCACAGGGGTCGGTACGCAGTATTTT. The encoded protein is CAIRLTTGVGTQYF.

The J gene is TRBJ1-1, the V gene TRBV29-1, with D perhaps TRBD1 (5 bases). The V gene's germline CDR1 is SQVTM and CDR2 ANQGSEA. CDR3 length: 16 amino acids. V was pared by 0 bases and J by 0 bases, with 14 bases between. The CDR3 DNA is TGCAGCGTTGAAGATCTAGGACACTACTTGAACACTGAAGCTTTCTTT. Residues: CSVEDLGHYLNTEAFF.

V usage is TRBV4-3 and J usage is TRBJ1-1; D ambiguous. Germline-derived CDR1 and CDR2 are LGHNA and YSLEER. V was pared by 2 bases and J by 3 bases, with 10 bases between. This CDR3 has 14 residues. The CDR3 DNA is TGCGCCAGCAGCCAACCGGACGGAGACACTGAAGCTTTCTTT. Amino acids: CASSQPDGDTEAFF.

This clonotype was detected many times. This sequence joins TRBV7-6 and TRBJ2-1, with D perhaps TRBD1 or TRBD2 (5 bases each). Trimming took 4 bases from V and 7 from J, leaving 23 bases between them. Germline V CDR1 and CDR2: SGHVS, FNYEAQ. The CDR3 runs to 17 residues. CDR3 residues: CASSSPGSTKMGNEQFF. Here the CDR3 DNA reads TGTGCCAGCAGCTCCCCAGGGAGCACTAAAATGGGGAATGAGCAGTTCTTC.

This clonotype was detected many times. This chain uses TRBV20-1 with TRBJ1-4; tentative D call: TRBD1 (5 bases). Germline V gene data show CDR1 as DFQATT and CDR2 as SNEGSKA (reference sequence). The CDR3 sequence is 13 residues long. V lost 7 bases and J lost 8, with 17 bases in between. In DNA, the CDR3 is TGCAGTGTATCAGTGGGGGGTCAGGAAAAACTGTTTTTT. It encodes CSVSVGGQEKLFF.

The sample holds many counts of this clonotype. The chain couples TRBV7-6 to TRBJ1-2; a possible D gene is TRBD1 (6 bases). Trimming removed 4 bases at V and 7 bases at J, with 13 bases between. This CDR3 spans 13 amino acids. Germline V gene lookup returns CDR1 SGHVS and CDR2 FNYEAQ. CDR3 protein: CASSSGQRGGYTF. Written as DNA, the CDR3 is TGTGCCAGCAGCTCCGGACAGAGGGGTGGCTACACCTTC.

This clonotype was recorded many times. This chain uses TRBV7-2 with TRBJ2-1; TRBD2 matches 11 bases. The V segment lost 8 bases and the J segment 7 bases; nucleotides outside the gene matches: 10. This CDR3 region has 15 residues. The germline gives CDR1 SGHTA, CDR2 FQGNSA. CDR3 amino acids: CASFLSGGAANEQFF. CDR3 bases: TGTGCCAGCTTCCTTAGCGGGGGGGCGGCAAATGAGCAGTTCTTC.

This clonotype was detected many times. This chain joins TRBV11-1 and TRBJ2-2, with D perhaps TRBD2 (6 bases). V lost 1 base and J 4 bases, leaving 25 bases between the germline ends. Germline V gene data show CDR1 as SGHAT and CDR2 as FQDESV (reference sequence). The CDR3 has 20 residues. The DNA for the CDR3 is TGTGCCAGCAGCTTAGATTGGGGGTTATTAGCGGAACAAAGCACCGGGGAGCTGTTTTTT. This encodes CASSLDWGLLAEQSTGELFF.